This T cell receptor beta chain derives from a study of cytomegalovirus exposure and HLA in healthy donors (dated by TCRdb to 2016 to 2017). Regarding the study in general: According to an earlier analysis of 550 to 750 of the donors, about 190 million T cells yielded 90 million to 140 million unique TCR beta sequences and roughly 280 Gb of sequence data. The study profiled the T cell repertoires of about 720 subjects by immunosequencing and related them to cytomegalovirus serostatus. About 280 gigabases of sequencing data and tens of millions of unique TCR sequences were included in an early release covering around 650 HLA-typed donors. To predict cytomegalovirus infection status, the study combined high-throughput TCR immunosequencing, statistical association of individual TCRs with disease status, and machine learning. Roughly 5 DR-DQ haplotypes were treated as single units for association and clustering because of strong linkage in the cohort. Every repertoire in the discovery cohort had been generated on one and the same sequencing platform. Of the 350 to 450 genotyped donors, 70% to 90% were placed in the genetic ancestry cluster associated with self-reported Caucasian donors. An earlier analysis of several hundred of the donors used high-throughput TCR beta sequencing to judge whether each TCR beta V gene segment behaved as functional or pseudogenic. Typing coverage varied by locus: about 620-640 donors for A, B, C, DRB1 and DQB1; about 520 for DQA1; about 600 for DPA1; 450 to 480 for DPB1. The later analysis used no new phenotypic data to find candidate immune exposures, relying instead on TCR beta sequences and their occurrence across donors. A later genetic analysis used genome-wide SNP genotypes for about three fifths of the 666 donors, treating that subset as a discovery cohort. Both class I and class II loci were covered by HLA typing, at four-digit resolution. To study patterns of TCR occurrence, a later analysis re-analyzed previously published TCR beta repertoires from around 660 donors and added high-resolution HLA genotyping. In addition to the first cohort of 650 to 800 subjects, a separate validation cohort of approximately 130 different subjects was used. Across 398 genotyped donors of the cohort, an average of roughly 250,000 unique TCR beta nucleotide sequences per donor were sequenced, and roughly a sixth of those sequences were non-productive. Donor age, sex, ethnicity and CMV serostatus were compiled alongside the repertoire data. The aim of the study was to test whether cataloging public T cell receptors could identify signatures of past pathogen exposure. Study-wide conclusions, independent of this receptor: Compared with equally common non-associated chains, HLA-associated TCR beta chains in a later analysis were more clonally expanded and had lower generation probabilities. Cytomegalovirus status was reported to be diagnosed by the classifier with high specificity and sensitivity in both the original and validation cohorts. A later genetic analysis associated a missense DCLRE1C variant with V-gene and J-gene trimming of TCR beta chains, and an independent cohort replicated the association. In vitro tests confirmed that a few of the cytomegalovirus-associated TCR beta chains recognize cytomegalovirus antigens. Linkage disequilibrium might explain the correlated functional status among segregating V segments, but an unknown experimental factor could not be ruled out. It was suggested by the authors that the approach could potentially be generalized to other disease states and immunological phenotypes. A cluster of highly shared sequence variants was judged likely to be a technical artifact of the sequencing pipeline. In a later analysis, most CMV-associated TCR beta chains were found to appear HLA-restricted, with HLA associations seemingly driven largely by CMV exposure. Assigning TCR associations to individual alleles was difficult when HLA alleles, especially DR and DQ, strongly co-occurred. A further reported finding was that TCR beta sequences accurately predicted the HLA-A and HLA-B alleles for most subjects in the first cohort. At a false discovery rate of 0.05, a later analysis linked 15,000 to 20,000 TCR beta sequences to specific HLA alleles. Across donors, most TCR sequences were observed very rarely, whereas some public TCRs were present in many individuals. A later analysis found that TCR association rates varied across HLA loci, with DRB1 alleles showing the most associated TCRs and HLA-C alleles the fewest. For the cohort, immune exposure information was limited to CMV serostatus. Because HLA typing was unavailable for some donors at each locus, only the typed subset was used in association tests. In this cohort, only TCR beta chains were sequenced, and detectable features were limited by the absence of alpha or paired-chain data. The study listed 150 to 200 TCR beta chains as associated with cytomegalovirus. Some IMGT-functional V segments, including TRBV6-2 and TRBV6-3, could not be told apart with the 87-base-pair reads, so those segments were excluded. Several of the top co-occurrence clusters appeared to be linked to parvovirus B19, influenza, CMV and Epstein-Barr virus, according to a later analysis. Sequencing depth was assumed to be roughly uniform across donors in the presence/absence analyses, though that assumption may not hold. In an earlier analysis of approximately 590 of the donors, most TCR beta V segments appeared in productive rearrangements about 87% or about 30% of the time, broadly matching IMGT annotations. Because counts were too low, about 17 rarely observed V segments, including chromosome 9 orphons, were excluded from the earlier analysis of fewer than 650 of the donors. A later genetic analysis reported fewer N-insertions in productive TCRs among donors in an Asian-associated ancestry cluster than the roughly 720-donor mean.

The table lists this clone with a count of one. The antigen it binds to is not known. No base qualities exist here, and no much larger clone lies one base off it. The V end loses 3 bases and the J end loses 0 bases, and a stretch of 11 bases separates them. In the germline V gene, CDR1 corresponds to SGDLS and CDR2 to YYNGEE. Reading from cysteine to phenylalanine, the CDR3 counts 15 amino acids. The sequence is cut down to CDR3 DNA, 45 bases in frame from base 1. Libraries were made using the immunoSEQ multiplex PCR assay. The multiplex PCR relied on a mix of 60 forward primers for TCR Vbeta segments and 13 reverse primers for TCR Jbeta segments. Amplification of the CDR3 region of rearranged TCR beta genes was performed with a multiplex PCR assay on genomic DNA. The amplified TCR beta libraries were sequenced on the Illumina HiSeq System as 87-base-pair reads. As for the authors' bioinformatics: Across the 600 to 700 repertoires, a later analysis counted some 80 million unique TCR beta chains, around 11 million of which were shared by at least two donors. To remove PCR and sequencing errors, raw reads were error-corrected and collapsed into unique sequences using a nearest-neighbor algorithm that merged closely related sequences. Alignment of CDR3 sequences to IMGT reference sequences was used to assign V, D and J gene segments. For a sequence to be retained, a match of at least six nucleotides to both a V gene segment and a J gene segment was required. A rearrangement was called productive if the CDR3 had no stop codons and remained in frame with V and J, and every other rearrangement was called non-productive. CDR3 was defined according to IMGT convention as the region running from the second conserved V-encoded cysteine to the conserved J-encoded phenylalanine. The earlier analysis of fewer than 700 of the donors excluded sequences that lacked an unambiguous match to a single V gene segment. An earlier analysis of some 610 of the donors called V segments functional above 56.7% productive rearrangements and segregating when the between-donor standard deviation exceeded 5%. To diagnose cytomegalovirus status from the catalog of TCR beta chain sequences, a statistical classification framework was built. In a later analysis, TCR nucleotide sequences were compared against IMGT/GENE-DB human TR gene sequences so that V and J genes could be assigned. In a later analysis, CDR3 sequences and most-parsimonious VDJ recombination scenarios were assigned using the TCRdist pipeline. A later analysis defined each TCR beta chain by its CDR3 amino acid sequence plus V-gene family, and excluded reads lacking a unique V-gene family. As a way to deal with suspected cross-contamination and a sequencing artifact, a later analysis dropped roughly 600 nucleotide sequences that were highly shared and had low generation probability. In a later analysis, a clonal expansion index for each public chain was calculated from normalized within-repertoire ranks of inferred template counts. In a later analysis, generation probabilities were computed using a VDJ recombination model fitted to out-of-frame rearrangements, and the results were checked against IGoR. In a later analysis, TCR-TCR, TCR-HLA and TCR-CMV co-occurrence was scored with hypergeometric tests, and a repertoire-size bias correction was applied to TCR pairs. In a later analysis, false discovery rates were estimated by permuting HLA or CMV assignments 20 times. In a later analysis, co-occurring TCRs were grouped using DBSCAN, with TCRdist sequence similarity added in when clustering inside HLA-allele-positive subsets. Repertoires with fewer than 30,000 or more than 120,000 public chains, plus five repertoires with anomalous nucleotide sharing, were excluded from co-occurrence clustering. The table comes from immuneACCESS by way of TCRdb, which keeps in-frame sequences with V and J called. Part of the clones is missing from these tables; in studies checked, under half for an unresolved V gene and the rest for unknown reasons. V, J and clone size reflect that table, while D and trimming were determined from the DNA. For this sample there are 150,000 to 200,000 clones; over 60% appear just once. The top ten constitute around 3.1% of the sample.

The cohort comprised around 700 healthy bone marrow donors. At the time of sampling, all cohort members were nominally healthy, though unrecorded immune exposures were likely present. The donor tested CMV seronegative and was one of the 352 seronegative cohort members. Every donor gave a peripheral blood sample, and the peripheral blood mononuclear cells from that sample were used for TCR beta sequencing. The Qiagen DNeasy Blood Extraction Kit was used to extract genomic DNA from the blood cell samples. Specimen: PBMCs. Recombination connected TRBV9 to TRBJ2-3; a confident D gene designation cannot be given. The TCR comes from a male donor in good health and CMV-seronegative. The CDR3 region: CASSAPFGSTDTQYF. The sequenced DNA is TGTGCCAGCAGCGCCCCCTTCGGGAGCACAGATACGCAGTATTTT.